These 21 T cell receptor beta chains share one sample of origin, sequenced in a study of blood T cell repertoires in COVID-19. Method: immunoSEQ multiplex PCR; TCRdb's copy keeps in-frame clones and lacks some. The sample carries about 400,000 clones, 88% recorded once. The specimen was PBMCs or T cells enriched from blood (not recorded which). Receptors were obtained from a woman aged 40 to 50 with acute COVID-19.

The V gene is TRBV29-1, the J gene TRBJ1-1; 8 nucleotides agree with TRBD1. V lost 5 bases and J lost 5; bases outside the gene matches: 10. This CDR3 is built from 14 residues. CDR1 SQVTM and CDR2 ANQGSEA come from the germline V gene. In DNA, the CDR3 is TGCAGCGTTACGACCTCGACAGGGGATACTGAAGCTTTCTTT. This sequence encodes CSVTTSTGDTEAFF.

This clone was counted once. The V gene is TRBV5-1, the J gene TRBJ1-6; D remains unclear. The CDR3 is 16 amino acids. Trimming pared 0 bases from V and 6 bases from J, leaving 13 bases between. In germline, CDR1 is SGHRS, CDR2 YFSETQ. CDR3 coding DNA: TGCGCCAGCAGCTTGGCCGAAGGAGGCTCTAATTCACCCCTCCACTTT. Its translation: CASSLAEGGSNSPLHF. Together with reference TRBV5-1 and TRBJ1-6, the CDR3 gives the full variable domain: KAGVTQTPRYLIKTRGQQVTLSCSPISGHRSVSWYQQTPGQGLQFLFEYFSETQRNKGNFPGRFSGRQFSNSRSEMNVSTLELGDSALYLCASSLAEGGSNSPLHFGNGTRLTVT.

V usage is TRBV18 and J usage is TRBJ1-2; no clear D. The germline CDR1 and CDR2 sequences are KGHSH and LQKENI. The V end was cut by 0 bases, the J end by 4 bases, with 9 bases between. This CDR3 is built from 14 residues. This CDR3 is CASSPPNGIYGYTF. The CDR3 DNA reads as TGTGCCAGCTCACCACCGAACGGGATCTATGGCTACACCTTC.

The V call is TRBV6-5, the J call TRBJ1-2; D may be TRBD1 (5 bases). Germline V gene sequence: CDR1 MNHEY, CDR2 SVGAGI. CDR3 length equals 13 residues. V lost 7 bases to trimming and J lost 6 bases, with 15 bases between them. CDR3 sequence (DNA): TGTGCCAGCAAGCGCAGGGATTTCGATGGCTACACCTTC. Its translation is CASKRRDFDGYTF.

Written as DNA, the CDR3 is TGTGCCAGCAGCCCTCCTACAGGGGGCACTGAAGCTTTCTTT. Its translation is CASSPPTGGTEAFF. V gene TRBV9 combines with J gene TRBJ1-1, with 8 bases identical to TRBD1. The V gene end was trimmed by 4 bases and the J gene end by 4 bases; junction bases not matched to a gene: 6. Germline V gene sequence: CDR1 SGDLS, CDR2 YYNGEE. CDR3 length equals 14 residues.

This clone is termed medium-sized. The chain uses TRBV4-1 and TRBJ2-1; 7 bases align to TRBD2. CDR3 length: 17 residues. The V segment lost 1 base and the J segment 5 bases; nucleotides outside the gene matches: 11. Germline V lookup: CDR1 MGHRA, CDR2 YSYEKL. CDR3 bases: TGCGCCAGCAGCCAAGTACTTCGGTCTAGCGGAGACAATGAGCAGTTCTTC. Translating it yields CASSQVLRSSGDNEQFF.

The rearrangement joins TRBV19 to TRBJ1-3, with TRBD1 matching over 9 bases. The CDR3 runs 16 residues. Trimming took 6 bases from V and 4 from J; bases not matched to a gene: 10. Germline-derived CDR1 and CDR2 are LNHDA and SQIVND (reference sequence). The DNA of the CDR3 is TGTGCCAGTAGCTCCCGGGACAGGGTCAGAGGAAACACCATATATTTT. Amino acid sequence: CASSSRDRVRGNTIYF.

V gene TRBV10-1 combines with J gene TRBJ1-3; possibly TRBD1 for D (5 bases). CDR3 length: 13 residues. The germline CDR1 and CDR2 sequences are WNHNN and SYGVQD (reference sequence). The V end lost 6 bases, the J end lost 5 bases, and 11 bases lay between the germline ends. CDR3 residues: CASRAGGRNTIYF. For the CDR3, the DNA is TGCGCCAGCAGGGCGGGGGGAAGAAACACCATATATTTT.

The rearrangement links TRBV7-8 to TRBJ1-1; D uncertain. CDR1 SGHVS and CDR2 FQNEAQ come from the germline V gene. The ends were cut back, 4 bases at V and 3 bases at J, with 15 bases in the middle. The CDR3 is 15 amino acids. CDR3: CASSYYSAKDTEAFF. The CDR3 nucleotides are TGTGCCAGCAGCTATTACAGTGCGAAGGACACTGAAGCTTTCTTT.

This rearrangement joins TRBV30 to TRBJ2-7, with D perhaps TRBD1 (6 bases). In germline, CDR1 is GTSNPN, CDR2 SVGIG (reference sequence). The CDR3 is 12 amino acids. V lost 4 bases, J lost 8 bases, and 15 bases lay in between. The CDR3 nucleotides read TGTGCCTGGAATGGGGGCGACACAAAGCAGTACTTC. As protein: CAWNGGDTKQYF. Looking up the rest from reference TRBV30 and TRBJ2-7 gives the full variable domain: SQTIHQWPATLVQPVGSPLSLECTVEGTSNPNLYWYRQAAGRGLQLLFYSVGIGQISSEVPQNLSASRPQDRQFILSSKKLLLSDSGFYLCAWNGGDTKQYFGPGTRLTVT.

CDR3 DNA: TGTGCCAGCAGCGCCCAGCCCGGGACAGGGGCCTACGAGCAGTACTTC. Translating it yields CASSAQPGTGAYEQYF. The chain joins TRBV9 to TRBJ2-7; TRBD1 matches at 10 bases. Germline lookup yields CDR1 SGDLS and CDR2 YYNGEE. The length of the CDR3 is 16 residues. The V gene end was trimmed by 3 bases and the J gene end by 2 bases; junction bases not matched to a gene: 8.

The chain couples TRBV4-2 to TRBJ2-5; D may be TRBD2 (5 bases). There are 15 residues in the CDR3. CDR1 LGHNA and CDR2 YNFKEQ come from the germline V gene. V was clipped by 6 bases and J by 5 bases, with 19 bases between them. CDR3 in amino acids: CASSFEGGGWETQYF. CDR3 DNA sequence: TGTGCCAGCAGTTTCGAAGGCGGAGGTTGGGAGACCCAGTACTTC.

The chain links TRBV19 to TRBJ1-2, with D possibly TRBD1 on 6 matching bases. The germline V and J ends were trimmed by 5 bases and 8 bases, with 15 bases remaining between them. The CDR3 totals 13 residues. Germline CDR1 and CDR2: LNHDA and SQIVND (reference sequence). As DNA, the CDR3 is TGTGCCAGTAGTGAGAGAACAGGGTACGGCTACACCTTC. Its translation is CASSERTGYGYTF. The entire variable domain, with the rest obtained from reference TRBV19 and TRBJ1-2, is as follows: DGGITQSPKYLFRKEGQNVTLSCEQNLNHDAMYWYRQDPGQGLRLIYYSQIVNDFQKGDIAEGYSVSREKKESFPLTVTSAQKNPTAFYLCASSERTGYGYTFGSGTRLTVV.

For the CDR3, the DNA is TGTGCCAGCAGTCCGGTCCACAGGGGCTATGGCTACACCTTC. Its translation: CASSPVHRGYGYTF. The chain carries TRBV5-4 and TRBJ1-2; 7 bases agree with TRBD1. The CDR3 is 14 amino acids. The germline V gene encodes CDR1 SGHNT and CDR2 YYREEE (reference sequence). V shed 5 bases, J shed 4 bases, and the junction held 8 bases outside the gene matches.

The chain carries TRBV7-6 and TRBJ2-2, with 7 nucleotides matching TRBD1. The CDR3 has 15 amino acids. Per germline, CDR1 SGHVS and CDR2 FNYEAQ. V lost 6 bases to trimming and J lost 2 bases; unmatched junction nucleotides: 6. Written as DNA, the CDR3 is TGTGCCAGCAGATTACAGGGGTCTAACACCGGGGAGCTGTTTTTT. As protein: CASRLQGSNTGELFF.

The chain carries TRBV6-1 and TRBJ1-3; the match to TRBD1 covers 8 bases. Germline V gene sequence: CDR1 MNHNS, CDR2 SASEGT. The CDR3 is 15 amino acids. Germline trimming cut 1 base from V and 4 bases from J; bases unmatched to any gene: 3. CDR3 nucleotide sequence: TGTGCCAGCAGTGAAGTTCAGGGGGCCGGAAACACCATATATTTT. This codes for CASSEVQGAGNTIYF.

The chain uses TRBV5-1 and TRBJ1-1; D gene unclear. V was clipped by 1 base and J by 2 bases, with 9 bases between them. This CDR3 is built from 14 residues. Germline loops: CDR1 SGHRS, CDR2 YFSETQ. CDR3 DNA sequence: TGCGCCAGCAGCTTGCGACATGATAACACTGAAGCTTTCTTT. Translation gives CASSLRHDNTEAFF.

CDR3: CASTGQGVIAFF. The CDR3 DNA sequence: TGTGCCAGCACCGGACAGGGGGTTATAGCTTTCTTT. The chain is built from TRBV2 and TRBJ1-1, with 10 bases that match TRBD1. The CDR3 consists of 12 residues. The germline V gene encodes CDR1 SNHLY and CDR2 FYNNEI. The V segment lost 7 bases and the J segment 10 bases; nucleotides outside the gene matches: 6. Together with reference TRBV2 and TRBJ1-1, the CDR3 gives the full variable domain: EPEVTQTPSHQVTQMGQEVILRCVPISNHLYFYWYRQILGQKVEFLVSFYNNEISEKSEIFDDQFSVERPDGSNFTLKIRSTKLEDSAMYFCASTGQGVIAFFGQGTRLTVV.

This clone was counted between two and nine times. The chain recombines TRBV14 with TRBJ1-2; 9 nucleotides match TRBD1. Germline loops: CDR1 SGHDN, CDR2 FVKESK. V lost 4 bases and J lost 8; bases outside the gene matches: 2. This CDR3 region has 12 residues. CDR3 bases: TGTGCCAGCAGCCGGGACAGGGAAGGCTACACCTTC. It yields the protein CASSRDREGYTF.

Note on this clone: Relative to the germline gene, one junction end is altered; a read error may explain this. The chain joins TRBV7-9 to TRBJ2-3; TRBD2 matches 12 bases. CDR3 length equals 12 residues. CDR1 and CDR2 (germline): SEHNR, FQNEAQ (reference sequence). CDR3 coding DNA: TGTGCCAGCAGCTTAGAGACTAGCGGGGGAACTTTT. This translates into CASSLETSGGTF.

The CDR3, as DNA: TGTGCCAGCAGTCCAGGGGGGTCCTATAATTCACCCCTCCACTTT. Amino acids: CASSPGGSYNSPLHF. The V call is TRBV5-6, the J call TRBJ1-6; TRBD1 agrees at 7 bases. This CDR3 is built from 15 residues. Germline CDR1 SGHDT, CDR2 YYEEEE. The V and J ends lost 5 bases and 1 base, in that order; junction bases with no gene match: 3. The full variable domain, with the rest looked up from reference TRBV5-6 and TRBJ1-6, is DAGVTQSPTHLIKTRGQQVTLRCSPKSGHDTVSWYQQALGQGPQFIFQYYEEEERQRGNFPDRFSGHQFPNYSSELNVNALLLGDSALYLCASSPGGSYNSPLHFGNGTRLTVT.